A single sample gave rise to the 26 T cell receptor beta chains below, sequenced in a study of monozygotic twins with inflammatory bowel disease. TCRdb reanalyzed the 5' RACE reads, giving one entry per CDR3 protein sequence and no DNA. The listing records around 210,000 distinct CDR3 sequences. The specimen sequenced was blood. The origin of the receptors is a human donor with ulcerative colitis or Crohn's disease, or a healthy co-twin of an affected twin (not recorded which).

This chain connects TRBV4-2 to TRBJ2-2. This CDR3 contains 13 residues. Germline CDR1 LGHNA, CDR2 YNFKEQ. This CDR3 is CASSPMSTGELFF.

The CDR3 loop is CATSRGGTQETQYF. The V call is TRBV15, the J call TRBJ2-5. The CDR3 has 14 amino acids. The germline V gene encodes CDR1 LNHNV and CDR2 YYDKDF (reference sequence).

The rearrangement links TRBV20-1 to TRBJ2-3; TCRdb names TRBD2, which stays unverified in the absence of DNA. The germline CDR1 and CDR2 sequences are DFQATT and SNEGSKA (reference sequence). The CDR3 covers 15 residues. The CDR3 protein is CSARESGGGTDTQYF.

The chain recombines TRBV3-1 with TRBJ1-4. The CDR3 is 16 residues long. Germline V lookup: CDR1 LGHDT, CDR2 YNNKEL (reference sequence). The CDR3 loop reads CASSPYRRATNEKLFF.

The genes are TRBV30 and TRBJ2-2; the TCRdb D gene call, TRBD1, has no DNA to confirm it. The CDR3 has 15 amino acids. The V gene's germline CDR1 is GTSNPN and CDR2 SVGIG (reference sequence). The chain's CDR3 is CAWSSGAGGTGELFF.

The V and J genes are TRBV2 and TRBJ2-3; TCRdb's D call of TRBD2 is untestable without DNA. This CDR3 has 13 amino acids. Per the germline V gene, CDR1 is SNHLY and CDR2 is FYNNEI. CDR3 sequence reads: CASSEGRDDTQYF.

The chain combines TRBV5-1 with TRBJ2-6. CDR1 and CDR2 from the germline V gene are SGHRS and YFSETQ. The CDR3 loop spans 14 amino acids. The CDR3 loop reads CASRRVSGANVLTF.

V is TRBV4-1 and J is TRBJ2-1. CDR1 and CDR2 from the germline V gene are MGHRA and YSYEKL. The CDR3 is made up of 12 amino acids. CDR3 residues: CASSQAFNEQFF.

CDR3 in amino acids: CASSSGGPTDTQYF. The genes are TRBV5-4 and TRBJ2-3; with no DNA, the TCRdb D assignment of TRBD1 cannot be verified. Germline CDR1 and CDR2: SGHNT and YYREEE (reference sequence). The CDR3 runs 14 residues.

The V gene is TRBV20-1, the J gene TRBJ2-4; lacking DNA, the TRBD2 call made by TCRdb goes unchecked. This CDR3 comprises 13 residues. Germline CDR1 is DFQATT and CDR2 is SNEGSKA (reference sequence). The CDR3 protein is CSASEPLADIQYF.

The chain joins TRBV5-1 to TRBJ2-6; TCRdb's D call, TRBD2, is unchecked because there is no DNA. Looked up from germline, CDR1 is SGHRS and CDR2 is YFSETQ. This CDR3 contains 16 residues. CDR3 sequence reads: CASTSGGYSGANVLTF. Together with reference TRBV5-1 and TRBJ2-6, the CDR3 gives the full variable domain: KAGVTQTPRYLIKTRGQQVTLSCSPISGHRSVSWYQQTPGQGLQFLFEYFSETQRNKGNFPGRFSGRQFSNSRSEMNVSTLELGDSALYLCASTSGGYSGANVLTFGAGSRLTVL.

The chain couples TRBV5-4 to TRBJ2-5; TCRdb calls TRBD2, which cannot be checked without DNA. The CDR3 totals 17 residues. Germline CDR1 SGHNT, CDR2 YYREEE (reference sequence). CDR3: CASSFDQRGRAEKTQYF.

V and J are TRBV25-1 and TRBJ1-1. This CDR3 region has 12 residues. Germline lookup yields CDR1 MGHDK and CDR2 SYGVNS. The CDR3 protein is CASSPTYDVAFF.

The chain combines TRBV5-1 with TRBJ1-2; TCRdb outputs TRBD1, but without DNA this stays unchecked. The CDR3 has 13 residues. In germline, CDR1 is SGHRS, CDR2 YFSETQ. The CDR3 loop reads CASSWDRQYGYTF.

The rearrangement links TRBV9 to TRBJ1-6. This CDR3 spans 14 amino acids. CDR1 and CDR2 (germline): SGDLS, YYNGEE. The CDR3 loop reads CASSVVSYNSPLHF.

The chain uses TRBV20-1 and TRBJ2-7; TCRdb's D call of TRBD1 is untestable without DNA. The CDR3 loop spans 14 amino acids. Germline V gene lookup returns CDR1 DFQATT and CDR2 SNEGSKA (reference sequence). CDR3: CSATPGQGIYEQYF.

The chain uses TRBV2 and TRBJ1-1; TCRdb's D call of TRBD1 is untestable without DNA. Germline V gene data show CDR1 as SNHLY and CDR2 as FYNNEI. The CDR3 is made up of 15 amino acids. CDR3 residues: CASRLYSQGNTEAFF.

The rearrangement joins TRBV5-4 to TRBJ2-2. This CDR3 spans 15 amino acids. Germline values: CDR1 SGHNT, CDR2 YYREEE (reference sequence). The CDR3 protein is CASSFEAANTGELFF.

The V and J genes are TRBV5-1 and TRBJ1-1; the D gene TCRdb calls, TRBD1, cannot be checked with no DNA. CDR1 is SGHRS, CDR2 YFSETQ, per germline. There are 13 residues in the CDR3. CDR3 amino acids: CASSGQDNTEAFF.

The chain recombines TRBV6-1 with TRBJ2-1; absent DNA, TCRdb's TRBD1 call cannot be checked. Germline values: CDR1 MNHNS, CDR2 SASEGT. This CDR3 has 14 residues. This chain's CDR3 is CASSPRGTVHEQFF.

The chain links TRBV12-3 or TRBV12-4 to TRBJ2-6; TCRdb returns TRBD1, unconfirmable since there is no DNA. There are 20 residues in the CDR3. The CDR3: CASTPNLGQGLVSGANVLTF.

The J gene is TRBJ2-3, the V gene TRBV2; as DNA is missing, the TRBD1 call by TCRdb cannot be tested. The CDR3 contains 13 residues. Germline V gene sequence: CDR1 SNHLY, CDR2 FYNNEI. CDR3 sequence reads: CASSGGEWDTQYF.

CDR3 amino acids: CASSSKPAPRFDSVTYNEQFF. V gene TRBV7-3 combines with J gene TRBJ2-1; as DNA is missing, the TRBD1 call by TCRdb cannot be tested. The CDR3 runs 21 residues. CDR1 is SGHTA, CDR2 FQGTGA, per germline.

J is TRBJ2-1 and V is TRBV5-1. This CDR3 region has 15 residues. Germline lookup yields CDR1 SGHRS and CDR2 YFSETQ. CDR3 amino acids: CASSLALGMGNEQFF.

This chain's CDR3 is CAISETNQIAGGETQYF. V usage is TRBV10-3 and J usage is TRBJ2-5; TCRdb calls TRBD1, which cannot be checked without DNA. The CDR3 consists of 17 residues. Germline values: CDR1 ENHRY, CDR2 SYGVKD.

This chain links TRBV6-2 or TRBV6-3 with TRBJ2-7; the D call of TRBD2 rests on TCRdb alone, since no DNA is present to check it. CDR1 is MNHEY, CDR2 SVGEGT, per germline. The CDR3 sequence is 15 residues long. CDR3 sequence: CASKDSGRAVSEQYF.